The next 9 T cell receptor beta chains were all read from a single sample in a study of response to subunit inactivated influenza vaccine. TCRdb analysed the RT-PCR reads with MiXCR anew, one entry per CDR3 protein. The repertoire has 590,000 or so distinct CDR3 sequences, 12% to 15% of them found once; the top ten carry 7.5% to 9%. The starting material was PBMCs from blood, obtained 14 days before vaccination. These receptors originate from a man aged 45-65 years who received an inactivated influenza vaccine.

The rearrangement uses TRBV27 and TRBJ1-4; D not certain. Germline V gene lookup returns CDR1 MNHEY and CDR2 SMNVEV (reference sequence). V was pared by 3 bases and J by 4 bases, with 6 bases between. CDR3 length equals 13 residues. CDR3 coding DNA: TGTGCCAGCAGTTTGGGGTATAATGAAAAACTGTTTTTT. Its protein product is CASSLGYNEKLFF.

The rearrangement links TRBV7-2 to TRBJ2-7, with TRBD2 matching over 8 bases. This CDR3 has 14 amino acids. V dropped 6 bases and J dropped 0; count of bases not matched to a gene: 4. Germline V gene lookup returns CDR1 SGHTA and CDR2 FQGNSA. The CDR3 nucleotides are TGTGCCAGCAGACTTAGCGGGACCTCCTACGAGCAGTACTTC. Protein sequence: CASRLSGTSYEQYF.

This clonotype was detected a few times. CDR3 DNA: TGTGCCAGCAGTGGGGCGGCGCGATCCTACGAGCAGTACTTC. Its translation: CASSGAARSYEQYF. This chain links TRBV6-1 with TRBJ2-7, with unresolved D. Germline CDR1 reads MNHNS; CDR2 reads SASEGT. Trimming left V 4 bases short and J 1 base short, with 11 bases between. The CDR3 length is 14 residues.

The CDR3 sequence: CSVPGEGDNEQFF. The CDR3 DNA is TGCAGTGTCCCGGGAGAAGGAGACAATGAGCAGTTCTTC. This chain joins TRBV20-1 and TRBJ2-1; TRBD2 might be the D (6 bases). The germline V and J ends were trimmed by 7 bases and 5 bases, with 15 bases remaining between them. The CDR3 totals 13 residues. Looked up from germline, CDR1 is DFQATT and CDR2 is SNEGSKA (reference sequence).

This rearrangement joins TRBV5-1 to TRBJ2-3; D assignment may be TRBD1 or TRBD2 (5 bases each). Germline CDR1 SGHRS, CDR2 YFSETQ. The CDR3 totals 13 residues. V lost 5 bases and J 0 bases, leaving 7 bases between the germline ends. The CDR3 is CASRGVSTDTQYF. CDR3 nucleotides: TGCGCCAGCAGGGGGGTGAGCACAGATACGCAGTATTTT.

This clonotype was counted a few times. The chain carries TRBV14 and TRBJ2-3; perhaps TRBD2 as D (6 bases). V lost 4 bases and J 1 base, leaving 12 bases between the germline ends. The CDR3 totals 15 residues. From germline, CDR1 is SGHDN and CDR2 FVKESK. CDR3 DNA: TGTGCCAGCAGCCGACTAGTCTTCGGCACAGATACGCAGTATTTT. Its translation is CASSRLVFGTDTQYF.

The sample holds a few counts of this clonotype. This chain links TRBV6-4 with TRBJ2-3; TRBD2 might be the D (5 bases). With 6 bases removed from V and 2 bases from J, the gap between germline ends came to 9 bases. Germline loops: CDR1 MRHNA, CDR2 SNTAGT. The CDR3 totals 13 residues. CDR3 amino acids: CASSTGDTDTQYF. In DNA form, the CDR3 reads TGTGCCAGCAGCACCGGGGACACAGATACGCAGTATTTT.

The chain carries TRBV18 and TRBJ2-4; a possible D gene is TRBD2 (6 bases). The V gene's germline CDR1 is KGHSH and CDR2 LQKENI. The CDR3 is 13 residues long. Trimming removed 0 bases at V and 7 bases at J, with 7 bases between. CDR3 coding DNA: TGTGCCAGCTCACCACCGGGGGGTAACATTCAGTACTTC. Translation: CASSPPGGNIQYF.

The V and J genes are TRBV7-2 and TRBJ1-2, with D possibly matching TRBD1 (6 bases). The germline V and J ends were trimmed by 3 bases and 7 bases, with 12 bases remaining between them. This CDR3 comprises 13 residues. The germline gives CDR1 SGHTA, CDR2 FQGNSA. The CDR3: CASSFDLTGGYTF. Here the CDR3 DNA reads TGTGCCAGCAGCTTTGACCTGACAGGTGGCTACACCTTC.